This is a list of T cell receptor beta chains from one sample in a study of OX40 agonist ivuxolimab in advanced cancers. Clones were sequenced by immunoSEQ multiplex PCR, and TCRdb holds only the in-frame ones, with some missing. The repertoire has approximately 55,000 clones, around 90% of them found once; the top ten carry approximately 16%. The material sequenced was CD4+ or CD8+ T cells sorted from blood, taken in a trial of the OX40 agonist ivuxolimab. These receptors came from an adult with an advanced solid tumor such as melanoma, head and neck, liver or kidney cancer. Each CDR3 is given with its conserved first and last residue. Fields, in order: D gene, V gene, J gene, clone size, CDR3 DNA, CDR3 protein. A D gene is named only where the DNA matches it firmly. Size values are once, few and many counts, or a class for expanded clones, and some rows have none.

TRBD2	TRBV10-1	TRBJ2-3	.	TGCGCCAGCAGAATGGGACTAACAGATACGCAGTATTTT	CASRMGLTDTQYF
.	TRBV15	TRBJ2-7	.	TGTGCCACCAGCGCGGATTGGGGCAGCTCCTACGAGCAGTACTTC	CATSADWGSSYEQYF
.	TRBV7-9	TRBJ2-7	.	TGTGCCAGCAGCTTAGTGGCAGGTGAACTTTACGAGCAGTACTTC	CASSLVAGELYEQYF
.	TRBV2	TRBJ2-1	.	TGTGCCAGTAGTGAGGACCGAACCGGTGAGCAGTTCTTC	CASSEDRTGEQFF
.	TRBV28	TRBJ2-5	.	TGTACCTCGAGGGACTCCAGTCGGGAGACCCAGTACTTC	CTSRDSSRETQYF
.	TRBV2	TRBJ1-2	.	TGTGCCAGCAAAAGAATGGGAGGCTACACCTTC	CASKRMGGYTF
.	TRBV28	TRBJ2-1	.	TGTGCCAGCAGTTTACTTGGCCGGCGGGGCGAGCAGTTCTTC	CASSLLGRRGEQFF
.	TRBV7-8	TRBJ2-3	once	TGTGCCAGCAGCTTAGCGGGAGGGACAACGAGCACAGATACGCAGTATTTT	CASSLAGGTTSTDTQYF
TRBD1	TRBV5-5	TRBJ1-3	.	TGTGCCAGCAGCTCAGGACAGGGGGCGACTGGAAACACCATATATTTT	CASSSGQGATGNTIYF
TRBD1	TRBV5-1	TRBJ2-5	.	TGCGCCAGCAGCTTGATTCCAGGGGGAACAGAGACCCAGTACTTC	CASSLIPGGTETQYF
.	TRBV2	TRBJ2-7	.	TGTGCCAGCAGCGACTACTACGAGCAGTACTTC	CASSDYYEQYF
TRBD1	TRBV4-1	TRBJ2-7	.	TGCGCCAGCAGCCATGGACAGGGGGGATACGAGCAGTACTTC	CASSHGQGGYEQYF
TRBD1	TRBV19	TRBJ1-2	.	TGTGCCACCCGGGACAGGTGGGGCTATGGCTACACCTTC	CATRDRWGYGYTF
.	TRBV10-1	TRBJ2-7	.	TGCGCCAGCAGTGAGCGCAGGGACTACGAGCAGTACTTC	CASSERRDYEQYF
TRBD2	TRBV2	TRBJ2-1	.	TGTGCCAGCAGCGGACTAGCGCCGAGCTCCTACAATGAGCAGTTCTTC	CASSGLAPSSYNEQFF
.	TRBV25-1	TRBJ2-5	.	TGTGCCAGCAGTGCCCACCTCAGAGACCGGATCCAAGAGACCCAGTACTTC	CASSAHLRDRIQETQYF
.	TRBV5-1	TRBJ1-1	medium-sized	TGCGCCAGCAGCTTGGGCCACAGGGACATCACTGAAGCTTTCTTT	CASSLGHRDITEAFF
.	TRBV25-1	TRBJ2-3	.	TGTGCCAGCAGTTTCACAGATACGCAGTATTTT	CASSFTDTQYF
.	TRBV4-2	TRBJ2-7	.	TGTGCCAGCAGCCAAGAAGGGGAAAGGGAGCAGTACTTC	CASSQEGEREQYF
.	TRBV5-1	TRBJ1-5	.	TGCGCCAGCAGCTGGGGGGCAGGGGGCAATCAGCCCCAGCATTTT	CASSWGAGGNQPQHF
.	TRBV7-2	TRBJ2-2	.	TGTGCCAGCCGACTAACACTAGGATCCTCCGGGGAGCTGTTTTTT	CASRLTLGSSGELFF
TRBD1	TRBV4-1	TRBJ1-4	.	TGCGCCAGCAGCCAAGATTCGGGGGGACAGGGAAGATTACCAACTAATGAAAAACTGTTTTTT	CASSQDSGGQGRLPTNEKLFF